The T cell receptor beta chain under discussion was sequenced for a study of identical twins. Study-wide findings and caveats: The presence of invariant MAIT and iNKT cells could partly confound analyses of zero-insertion sequences.

The donors were all healthy and Caucasian. TCRdb itself ran the 5' RACE reads through MiXCR, one entry per CDR3 protein. The profile shows 230,000 or so distinct CDR3 sequences, about 8.5% of them singletons. This clonotype was observed many times. What it recognizes is unknown. V was clipped by 1 base and J by 4 bases; unmatched bases: 1. The CDR3 totals 13 residues. The germline V gene encodes CDR1 DFQATT and CDR2 SNEGSKA (reference sequence). This sample also appeared in a second study, on yellow fever vaccine responses in identical twins.

The clonotype originates from a woman aged 18-29 years in good health. Sequencing used CD8+ T cells sorted from blood. This chain links TRBV20-1 with TRBJ2-1; 7 bases agree with TRBD1. The CDR3 loop is CSARVRGYNEQFF. Written as DNA, the CDR3 is TGCAGTGCTAGAGTCAGGGGGTACAATGAGCAGTTCTTC.